A selection of T cell receptor beta chains follows, all from one sample in a study of T cell responses to AZD1222 COVID-19 vaccine. Repertoires were generated with immunoSEQ multiplex PCR, while TCRdb's copy carries only in-frame clones and drops some. The data contain roughly 110,000 clones, about 80% of them singletons. The source material was peripheral blood, sampled on day 0 of AZD1222 vaccination. These TCRs come from an adult in good health. CDR3s include the opening cysteine and the closing phenylalanine or tryptophan. Each record gives: V gene, J gene, clone size, D gene, CDR3 DNA, CDR3 protein. The D gene is left open where the match is weak. The size field is filled for only some rows; it gives once, few, many or a size class.

v_call: TRBV7-6; j_call: TRBJ2-3; clone_size: NA; d_call: NA; cdr3_nt: TGTGCCAGCAGCTTAGAGGCTAGCGCCACAGATACGCAGTATTTT; cdr3_aa: CASSLEASATDTQYF
v_call: TRBV27; j_call: TRBJ2-3; clone_size: NA; d_call: NA; cdr3_nt: TGTGCCAGCAGGCTCGGGTTGGATCGGACAGATACGCAGTATTTT; cdr3_aa: CASRLGLDRTDTQYF
v_call: TRBV24-1; j_call: TRBJ2-1; clone_size: NA; d_call: TRBD2; cdr3_nt: TGTGCCACCAGTGGGACTAGAGACTCCTACAATGAGCAGTTCTTC; cdr3_aa: CATSGTRDSYNEQFF
v_call: TRBV5-1; j_call: TRBJ2-3; clone_size: once; d_call: TRBD2; cdr3_nt: TGCGCCAGCAGCCCGTCTAGCGGGGGGGTGGATACGCAGTATTTT; cdr3_aa: CASSPSSGGVDTQYF
v_call: TRBV2; j_call: TRBJ1-5; clone_size: NA; d_call: TRBD1; cdr3_nt: TGTGCCAGCAGTGTTAGAGGGACAGGGGAGATGGGAGCCCAGCATTTT; cdr3_aa: CASSVRGTGEMGAQHF
v_call: TRBV5-1; j_call: TRBJ1-6; clone_size: NA; d_call: TRBD1; cdr3_nt: TGCGCCAGCAGCTCCTCGGCCTTCGCTCTGACAGGGATCAATTCACCCCTCCACTTT; cdr3_aa: CASSSSAFALTGINSPLHF
v_call: TRBV6-5; j_call: TRBJ2-7; clone_size: NA; d_call: TRBD2; cdr3_nt: TGTGCCAGCAGTCACGGGACTAGCGGGAGGGTGTATAAGTACTTC; cdr3_aa: CASSHGTSGRVYKYF
v_call: TRBV18; j_call: TRBJ2-2; clone_size: NA; d_call: NA; cdr3_nt: TGTGCCAGCTCACGGGACGGGGAGCTGTTTTTT; cdr3_aa: CASSRDGELFF
v_call: TRBV2; j_call: TRBJ1-5; clone_size: NA; d_call: NA; cdr3_nt: TGTGCCAGCAGTGAAGGATGGGGGAACAATCAGCCCCAGCATTTT; cdr3_aa: CASSEGWGNNQPQHF
v_call: TRBV19; j_call: TRBJ1-1; clone_size: NA; d_call: TRBD1; cdr3_nt: TGTGCCAGTAGTATAGTTGCCGGGACAGGGGGCGTCACTGAAGCTTTCTTT; cdr3_aa: CASSIVAGTGGVTEAFF
v_call: TRBV7-2; j_call: TRBJ2-6; clone_size: NA; d_call: NA; cdr3_nt: TGTGCCGTCGCTAACTCTGGGGCCAACGTCCTGACTTTC; cdr3_aa: CAVANSGANVLTF
v_call: TRBV2; j_call: TRBJ2-7; clone_size: NA; d_call: TRBD2; cdr3_nt: TGTGCCAGCATAGGGGCTAGCGGGAGTAGCCACGAGCAGTACTTC; cdr3_aa: CASIGASGSSHEQYF
v_call: TRBV7-8; j_call: TRBJ1-6; clone_size: few; d_call: NA; cdr3_nt: TGTGCCAGCAGCTCGAACAGGGAAACTTCACCCCTCCACTTT; cdr3_aa: CASSSNRETSPLHF
v_call: TRBV28; j_call: TRBJ2-2; clone_size: once; d_call: TRBD2; cdr3_nt: TGTGCCAGCAGCCGGGGGGACCGAAACACCGGGGAGCTGTTTTTT; cdr3_aa: CASSRGDRNTGELFF
v_call: TRBV5-1; j_call: TRBJ2-7; clone_size: many; d_call: NA; cdr3_nt: TGCGCCAGCAGCGCTTCACTGGACGTACCCTACGAGCAGTACTTC; cdr3_aa: CASSASLDVPYEQYF
v_call: TRBV19; j_call: TRBJ1-1; clone_size: once; d_call: NA; cdr3_nt: TGTGCCAGTAACCCCCAGGGCATCCCTGAAGCTTTCTTT; cdr3_aa: CASNPQGIPEAFF
v_call: TRBV19; j_call: TRBJ1-5; clone_size: NA; d_call: NA; cdr3_nt: TGTGCCAGTAGTCCCGGACAGCTTCCAGGCAATCAGCCCCAGCATTTT; cdr3_aa: CASSPGQLPGNQPQHF
v_call: TRBV7-2; j_call: TRBJ2-3; clone_size: NA; d_call: TRBD1; cdr3_nt: TGTGCCAGCAGCTTAGAGGTTAGGACAGGGAAAGATACGCAGTATTTT; cdr3_aa: CASSLEVRTGKDTQYF
v_call: TRBV6-4; j_call: TRBJ2-1; clone_size: NA; d_call: NA; cdr3_nt: TGTGCCAGCACCCAGTACAGCCTCCCAAGGAACAATGAGCAGTTCTTC; cdr3_aa: CASTQYSLPRNNEQFF
v_call: TRBV28; j_call: TRBJ1-5; clone_size: NA; d_call: TRBD1; cdr3_nt: TGTGCCAGCAGTTGGCAGGGGGCACGACAGCCCCAGCATTTT; cdr3_aa: CASSWQGARQPQHF
v_call: TRBV19; j_call: TRBJ2-3; clone_size: NA; d_call: NA; cdr3_nt: TGTGCCAGTCATTTTGGGGGACTCACAGATACGCAGTATTTT; cdr3_aa: CASHFGGLTDTQYF
v_call: TRBV6-4; j_call: TRBJ1-6; clone_size: NA; d_call: NA; cdr3_nt: TGTGCCAGCAGGGATACAGGTTCACCCCTCCACTTT; cdr3_aa: CASRDTGSPLHF
v_call: TRBV4-3; j_call: TRBJ1-4; clone_size: few; d_call: NA; cdr3_nt: TGCGCCAGCAGCCAAGACTCAGGGTCAGGTCGGGAAAAACTGTTTTTT; cdr3_aa: CASSQDSGSGREKLFF